The 23 T cell receptor beta chains listed next were all sequenced from one sample in a study of T cell changes during pregnancy in multiple sclerosis. Sequencing used immunoSEQ multiplex PCR; TCRdb keeps in-frame clones, though not all of them. The sample consists of around 53,000 clones, around 90% of them appearing once. Here the sequenced sample was CD8+ T cells from peripheral blood mononuclear cells, taken before pregnancy. These receptors originate from a female donor with multiple sclerosis, enrolled in a pregnancy study.

The chain uses TRBV6-4 and TRBJ2-5; D possibly corresponds to TRBD2 (7 bases). The length of the CDR3 is 15 residues. Trimming pared 3 bases from V and 2 bases from J, leaving 13 bases between. Germline values: CDR1 MRHNA, CDR2 SNTAGT. CDR3 sequence: CASSDSAGAQETQYF. For the CDR3, the DNA is TGTGCCAGCAGTGATTCCGCGGGGGCACAAGAGACCCAGTACTTC.

CDR3 in amino acids: CASSLPGTGGVLDEKLFF. Here the CDR3 DNA reads TGCGCCAGCAGCTTGCCGGGGACAGGGGGCGTTCTGGATGAAAAACTGTTTTTT. The chain carries TRBV5-1 and TRBJ1-4; TRBD1 aligns across 12 bases. V gave up 1 base and J gave up 6 bases; unmatched junction bases: 10. The CDR3 is 18 residues long. Per the germline V gene, CDR1 is SGHRS and CDR2 is YFSETQ.

The V call is TRBV7-9, the J call TRBJ2-3, with D possibly matching TRBD2 (5 bases). CDR3 length: 15 residues. Germline V gives CDR1 SEHNR, CDR2 FQNEAQ (reference sequence). Trimming shortened V by 0 bases and J by 2 bases, and 9 bases separated the two germline ends. CDR3 residues: CASSLASDITDTQYF. The CDR3 DNA sequence: TGTGCCAGCAGCTTAGCTAGCGACATCACAGATACGCAGTATTTT. Drawing the rest from reference TRBV7-9 and TRBJ2-3, the complete variable domain is DTGVSQNPRHKITKRGQNVTFRCDPISEHNRLYWYRQTLGQGPEFLTYFQNEAQLEKSRLLSDRFSAERPKGSFSTLEIQRTEQGDSAMYLCASSLASDITDTQYFGPGTRLTVL.

The chain couples TRBV5-6 to TRBJ1-3; D is undetermined. The CDR3 length is 12 residues. V was clipped by 1 base and J by 8 bases, with 7 bases between them. Germline V gives CDR1 SGHDT, CDR2 YYEEEE. DNA of the CDR3: TGTGCCAGCAGCTTGAACATGGACACCATATATTTT. It specifies CASSLNMDTIYF.

CDR3 region: CASSQDRDNVETQYF. For the CDR3, the DNA is TGTGCCAGCAGCCAAGACAGGGATAATGTAGAGACCCAGTACTTC. The chain joins TRBV4-2 to TRBJ2-5, with D perhaps TRBD1 (5 bases). The germline V and J ends were trimmed by 0 bases and 4 bases, with 12 bases remaining between them. The CDR3 length is 15 residues. Germline CDR1 is LGHNA and CDR2 is YNFKEQ.

V usage is TRBV4-1 and J usage is TRBJ1-1; D not resolved. The V gene's germline CDR1 is MGHRA and CDR2 YSYEKL. The V end lost 0 bases, the J end lost 1 base, and 9 bases lay between the germline ends. CDR3 size: 15 residues. The CDR3 nucleotides read TGCGCCAGCAGCCAAGATATCCAGGAGAACACTGAAGCTTTCTTT. Its translation is CASSQDIQENTEAFF.

This chain connects TRBV5-6 to TRBJ1-4; a possible D gene is TRBD1 (6 bases). The germline CDR1 and CDR2 sequences are SGHDT and YYEEEE. The CDR3 loop spans 15 amino acids. V lost 4 bases to trimming and J lost 6 bases, with 16 bases between them. CDR3 in amino acids: CASSEGDGEYEKLFF. The CDR3 region has the DNA TGTGCCAGCAGCGAGGGGGACGGGGAGTATGAAAAACTGTTTTTT.

V and J are TRBV19 and TRBJ1-2, with 7 bases lining up with TRBD1. Germline V gene data show CDR1 as LNHDA and CDR2 as SQIVND (reference sequence). CDR3 size: 13 residues. Trimming cost V 10 bases and J 1 base; bases outside gene matches: 6. The CDR3 loop is CATLDRVNYGYTF. The CDR3 DNA reads TGTGCCACCCTCGACAGGGTTAACTATGGCTACACCTTC. The entire variable domain, with the rest obtained from reference TRBV19 and TRBJ1-2, is as follows: DGGITQSPKYLFRKEGQNVTLSCEQNLNHDAMYWYRQDPGQGLRLIYYSQIVNDFQKGDIAEGYSVSREKKESFPLTVTSAQKNPTAFYLCATLDRVNYGYTFGSGTRLTVV.

This chain connects TRBV7-2 to TRBJ2-2; 7 positions agree with TRBD1. Trimming took 4 bases from V and 6 from J; bases not matched to a gene: 8. This CDR3 region has 15 residues. The germline CDR1 and CDR2 sequences are SGHTA and FQGNSA. The CDR3 reads CASSSSPGTAGELFF. Here the CDR3 DNA reads TGTGCCAGCAGCTCCAGTCCCGGGACAGCCGGGGAGCTGTTTTTT.

The chain has TRBV7-9 and TRBJ1-1; D might be TRBD1 (5 bases). Germline CDR1 reads SEHNR; CDR2 reads FQNEAQ (reference sequence). This CDR3 has 15 amino acids. The V end was cut by 4 bases, the J end by 11 bases, with 23 bases between. DNA for the CDR3: TGTGCCAGCAGCTCCTATTCAGGGTCAGTTGCTAGGGCTTTCTTT. It yields the protein CASSSYSGSVARAFF.

J is TRBJ2-3 and V is TRBV9; tentative D call: TRBD2 (6 bases). The CDR3 covers 19 residues. Trimming removed 3 bases at V and 5 bases at J, with 28 bases between. CDR1 is SGDLS and CDR2 is YYNGEE in the germline V gene. This CDR3 is CASSEDPREDITRGDTQYF. The CDR3 region has the DNA TGTGCCAGCAGCGAAGACCCCAGGGAGGACATCACCCGGGGAGATACGCAGTATTTT.

This clone was picked up one time. This chain joins TRBV4-3 and TRBJ2-2; TRBD1 matches 9 bases. Germline values: CDR1 LGHNA, CDR2 YSLEER. The CDR3 loop spans 16 amino acids. Trimming took 0 bases from V and 4 from J; bases not matched to a gene: 3. The CDR3 DNA follows: TGCGCCAGCAGCCAAGATGGGGGACAGGGCACCGGGGAGCTGTTTTTT. It encodes CASSQDGGQGTGELFF.

V usage is TRBV5-6 and J usage is TRBJ2-4; possible D gene TRBD1, 6 bases. The CDR3 loop spans 12 amino acids. Germline CDR1 and CDR2: SGHDT and YYEEEE. The V and J ends lost 4 bases and 7 bases respectively, with 9 bases between them. CDR3 loop: CASSGDTNIQYF. CDR3 DNA: TGTGCCAGCAGCGGGGACACGAACATTCAGTACTTC.

The rearrangement links TRBV20-1 to TRBJ1-1; weak D call: TRBD1 (5 bases). The CDR3 loop spans 10 amino acids. V shed 3 bases and J shed 12 bases, with 11 bases lying between them. The germline V gene has CDR1 DFQATT and CDR2 SNEGSKA (reference sequence). CDR3 residues: CSASQGLSFF. CDR3 in DNA: TGCAGTGCTAGTCAGGGTCTGTCTTTCTTT.

The rearrangement links TRBV10-3 to TRBJ1-3, with D hard to call. Germline V gives CDR1 ENHRY, CDR2 SYGVKD. The CDR3 extends over 14 amino acids. The V gene lost 10 bases and the J gene lost 0 bases, with 13 bases spanning the gap. The CDR3 coding sequence is TGTGCCACTCTACAGCCAGTCTCTGGAAACACCATATATTTT. Translating it yields CATLQPVSGNTIYF.

The chain has TRBV19 and TRBJ2-7, with D perhaps matching TRBD1 (6 bases). CDR3 length equals 15 residues. With 3 bases removed from V and 3 bases from J, the gap between germline ends came to 15 bases. Germline V CDR1 and CDR2: LNHDA, SQIVND (reference sequence). This CDR3 is CASSIGRGKRYEQYF. In nucleotides, the CDR3 is TGTGCCAGTAGTATCGGCAGGGGAAAGCGCTACGAGCAGTACTTC.

The J gene is TRBJ1-1, the V gene TRBV4-2, with D perhaps matching TRBD1 (5 bases). The V end was cut by 0 bases, the J end by 8 bases, with 10 bases between. Germline V lookup: CDR1 LGHNA, CDR2 YNFKEQ. CDR3 length: 13 amino acids. DNA for the CDR3: TGTGCCAGCAGCCAAGATTCGAGACAGGAAGCTTTCTTT. It encodes CASSQDSRQEAFF.

The rearrangement links TRBV2 to TRBJ1-1; tentatively, D is TRBD1 (6 bases). The CDR3 consists of 14 residues. Trimming stripped 1 base from V and 5 bases from J, with 11 bases between. Germline loops: CDR1 SNHLY, CDR2 FYNNEI. The CDR3 region is CASSEGRGWTEAFF. The CDR3 DNA reads TGTGCCAGCAGTGAAGGCAGGGGTTGGACTGAAGCTTTCTTT.

The V gene is TRBV2, the J gene TRBJ2-7; D uncertain. The CDR3 is 15 residues long. The ends were cut back, 7 bases at V and 2 bases at J, with 18 bases in the middle. The germline V gene has CDR1 SNHLY and CDR2 FYNNEI. CDR3 nucleotides: TGTGCCAGCAACCCCGAGGTTAGCACCCCCTACGAGCAGTACTTC. Translating gives CASNPEVSTPYEQYF. The complete variable domain, with remaining parts taken from reference TRBV2 and TRBJ2-7, reads EPEVTQTPSHQVTQMGQEVILRCVPISNHLYFYWYRQILGQKVEFLVSFYNNEISEKSEIFDDQFSVERPDGSNFTLKIRSTKLEDSAMYFCASNPEVSTPYEQYFGPGTRLTVT.

V is TRBV27 and J is TRBJ1-1; D remains ambiguous. Germline CDR1 is MNHEY and CDR2 is SMNVEV (reference sequence). CDR3 length equals 13 residues. V was pared by 3 bases and J by 1 base, with 6 bases between. This CDR3 is CASSFSSNTEAFF. The DNA for the CDR3 is TGTGCCAGCAGTTTTTCCTCGAACACTGAAGCTTTCTTT.

The V and J genes are TRBV29-1 and TRBJ2-7; 7 nucleotides match TRBD1. CDR3 length: 13 residues. V was pared by 5 bases and J by 1 base, with 5 bases of the junction left unmatched. Germline V gene data show CDR1 as SQVTM and CDR2 as ANQGSEA. The CDR3 protein is CSVRGGQSYEQYF. The CDR3 DNA sequence: TGCAGCGTTCGAGGGGGACAGTCCTACGAGCAGTACTTC.

The chain recombines TRBV5-1 with TRBJ1-3; D is uncertain. Between the trimmed V and J ends, which lost 6 bases and 2 bases, there was a span of 9 bases. CDR3 length equals 13 residues. Germline V gene sequence: CDR1 SGHRS, CDR2 YFSETQ. The CDR3 loop reads CASTHTTGNTIYF. The CDR3 nucleotides are TGCGCCAGCACCCACACCACTGGAAACACCATATATTTT.

The chain recombines TRBV27 with TRBJ2-7; no clear D gene. V was trimmed by 5 bases and J by 0 bases, leaving 8 bases between them. CDR1 is MNHEY and CDR2 is SMNVEV in the germline V gene (reference sequence). The CDR3 totals 13 residues. In nucleotides, the CDR3 is TGTGCCAGCAGTCCACCGAGCTCCTACGAGCAGTACTTC. As protein: CASSPPSSYEQYF.